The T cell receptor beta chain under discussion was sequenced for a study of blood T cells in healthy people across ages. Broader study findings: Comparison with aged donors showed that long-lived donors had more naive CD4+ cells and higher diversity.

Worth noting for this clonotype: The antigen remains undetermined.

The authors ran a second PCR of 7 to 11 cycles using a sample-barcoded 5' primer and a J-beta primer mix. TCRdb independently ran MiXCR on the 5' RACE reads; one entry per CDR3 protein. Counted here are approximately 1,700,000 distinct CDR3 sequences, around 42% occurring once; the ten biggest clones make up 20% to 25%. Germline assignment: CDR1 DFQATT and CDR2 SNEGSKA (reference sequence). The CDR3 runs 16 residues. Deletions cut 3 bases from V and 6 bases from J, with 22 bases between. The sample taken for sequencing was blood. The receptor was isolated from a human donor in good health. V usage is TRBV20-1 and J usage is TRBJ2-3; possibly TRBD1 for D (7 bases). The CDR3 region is CSARDLRDSGMDTQYF. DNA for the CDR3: TGCAGTGCTAGGGATTTGCGGGACAGTGGAATGGATACGCAGTATTTT.